These 13 T cell receptor beta chains originate from one sample sequenced in a study of blood T cell repertoires in COVID-19. Here immunoSEQ multiplex PCR was the method, and the copy in TCRdb shows in-frame clones only, minus some. Of approximately 350,000 clones listed, about 88% are singletons. Sample: peripheral blood. Receptors were obtained from a woman aged 60-70 years with COVID-19, enrolled during active disease.

The chain couples TRBV5-6 to TRBJ2-5; no firm D call. Per germline, CDR1 SGHDT and CDR2 YYEEEE. V was trimmed by 0 bases and J by 3 bases, leaving 9 bases between them. The CDR3 is 14 residues long. The CDR3 DNA reads as TGTGCCAGCAGCTTGGTTGGCAGCGAAGAGACCCAGTACTTC. The encoded protein is CASSLVGSEETQYF.

This rearrangement joins TRBV5-1 to TRBJ2-1, with 12 positions matching TRBD2. The CDR3 covers 15 residues. Germline V lookup: CDR1 SGHRS, CDR2 YFSETQ. Trimming took 2 bases from V and 6 from J; bases not matched to a gene: 3. CDR3 bases: TGCGCCAGCAGCTTACTAGCGGGGGGTATCAATGAGCAGTTCTTC. Amino acid sequence: CASSLLAGGINEQFF.

This chain uses TRBV18 with TRBJ2-7; TRBD1 matches 8 bases. V shed 2 bases and J 2 bases; nucleotides not matched to a gene: 8. In germline, CDR1 is KGHSH, CDR2 LQKENI. The CDR3 is 16 amino acids. The CDR3: CASSPYPGTGTYEQYF. CDR3 nucleotides: TGTGCCAGCTCACCATACCCCGGGACAGGTACCTACGAGCAGTACTTC.

This clone was counted a single time. The rearrangement uses TRBV4-1 and TRBJ1-5; D is uncertain. The length of the CDR3 is 15 residues. V lost 1 base to trimming and J lost 7 bases, with 14 bases between them. Per the germline V gene, CDR1 is MGHRA and CDR2 is YSYEKL. In DNA, the CDR3 is TGCGCCAGCAGCCAAGGGCCCGGGGAAGGACAGCCCCAGCATTTT. Translated: CASSQGPGEGQPQHF.

The V gene is TRBV5-4, the J gene TRBJ2-7, with D unresolved. This CDR3 contains 13 residues. Germline V gene data show CDR1 as SGHNT and CDR2 as YYREEE (reference sequence). V gave up 6 bases and J gave up 2 bases, with 12 bases separating them. In DNA, the CDR3 is TGTGCCAGCAACCGGCCTGGAGCCTACGAGCAGTACTTC. As protein: CASNRPGAYEQYF. The complete variable domain, with remaining parts taken from reference TRBV5-4 and TRBJ2-7, reads ETGVTQSPTHLIKTRGQQVTLRCSSQSGHNTVSWYQQALGQGPQFIFQYYREEENGRGNFPPRFSGLQFPNYSSELNVNALELDDSALYLCASNRPGAYEQYFGPGTRLTVT.

This clone was found once. The J gene is TRBJ2-3, the V gene TRBV9, with TRBD2 identical over 7 bases. This CDR3 is built from 17 residues. Germline lookup yields CDR1 SGDLS and CDR2 YYNGEE. V was pared by 4 bases and J by 14 bases, with 25 bases of the junction left unmatched. CDR3 loop: CASSPRSAGVVYARWYF. The CDR3 DNA is TGTGCCAGCAGCCCTCGATCGGCGGGGGTCGTTTATGCCCGCTGGTATTTT.

This sequence joins TRBV7-3 and TRBJ2-2; the D gene is possibly TRBD1 (5 bases). The CDR3 consists of 13 residues. V was clipped by 1 base and J by 10 bases, with 10 bases between them. The V gene's germline CDR1 is SGHTA and CDR2 FQGTGA. Here the CDR3 DNA reads TGTGCCAGCAGCTTAAAGGGGCGTGAGGAGCTGTTTTTT. Protein product: CASSLKGREELFF.

The chain links TRBV2 to TRBJ2-5; 8 nucleotides match TRBD2. V lost 6 bases to trimming and J lost 7 bases; unmatched junction nucleotides: 10. Germline CDR1 reads SNHLY; CDR2 reads FYNNEI. CDR3 length equals 14 residues. CDR3 bases: TGTGCCAGCAGCGAGCTAGCGGGTCGGGGGACCCAGTACTTC. As protein: CASSELAGRGTQYF.

The chain links TRBV6-2 or TRBV6-3 to TRBJ2-4, with 7 nucleotides matching TRBD1. The CDR3 has 16 residues. After removal of 4 bases from V and 3 bases from J, the junction contained 9 bases not matched to a gene. Per germline, CDR1 MNHEY and CDR2 SVGEGT. The CDR3 sequence is CASSFQAGGNKNIQYF. CDR3 sequence (DNA): TGTGCCAGCAGTTTTCAGGCAGGGGGTAACAAAAACATTCAGTACTTC.

The chain employs TRBV2 and TRBJ1-5; 7 positions agree with TRBD1. V shed 1 base, J shed 7 bases, and the junction held 7 bases outside the gene matches. There are 15 residues in the CDR3. CDR1 and CDR2 (germline): SNHLY, FYNNEI. The CDR3, as DNA: TGTGCCAGCAGTGAAGGAAGGGGGCGATCCCAGCCCCAGCATTTT. As protein: CASSEGRGRSQPQHF.

The chain combines TRBV11-2 with TRBJ2-3; D not certain. From germline, CDR1 is SGHAT and CDR2 FQNNGV. Trimming cost V 3 bases and J 3 bases, with 10 bases left between them. The CDR3 contains 14 residues. This CDR3 reads CASSFTTGTDTQYF. The CDR3 DNA follows: TGTGCCAGCAGCTTCACGACGGGTACAGATACGCAGTATTTT.

The gene calls are TRBV6-5 and TRBJ1-1; D is possibly TRBD1 (5 bases). The CDR3 spans 15 residues. Germline V lookup: CDR1 MNHEY, CDR2 SVGAGI. With 2 bases removed from V and 2 bases from J, the gap between germline ends came to 12 bases. CDR3 sequence: CASSYGLTDNTEAFF. The CDR3 DNA reads as TGTGCCAGCAGTTACGGGTTGACAGATAACACTGAAGCTTTCTTT.

The CDR3 spells CASSRAAGREYF. For the CDR3, the DNA is TGTGCCAGCAGCCGGGCGGCAGGGAGGGAGTACTTC. This rearrangement joins TRBV7-2 to TRBJ2-7; 7 nucleotides match TRBD2. The germline V gene encodes CDR1 SGHTA and CDR2 FQGNSA. CDR3 length: 12 amino acids. V was clipped by 5 bases and J by 11 bases; unmatched bases: 9.